This record looks at one T cell receptor (beta chain) sequence and its context. This sample was taken from a study of control samples from healthy donors and cancer patients. Profiled with immunoSEQ multiplex PCR; TCRdb holds only in-frame clones, not every one. The sample has 100,000 to 120,000 clones; approximately 87% are singletons. The sample comprised PBMCs. This clonotype originated in a woman aged 55-75 years with lung cancer.

DNA for the CDR3: TGCGCCAGCAGCCCGGGGTCGAGGGACACTGAAGCTTTCTTT. It specifies CASSPGSRDTEAFF. The chain is built from TRBV5-1 and TRBJ1-1; unclear D gene. The CDR3 totals 14 residues. Germline CDR1 and CDR2: SGHRS and YFSETQ. Between the trimmed V and J ends, which lost 4 bases and 3 bases, there was a span of 13 bases.